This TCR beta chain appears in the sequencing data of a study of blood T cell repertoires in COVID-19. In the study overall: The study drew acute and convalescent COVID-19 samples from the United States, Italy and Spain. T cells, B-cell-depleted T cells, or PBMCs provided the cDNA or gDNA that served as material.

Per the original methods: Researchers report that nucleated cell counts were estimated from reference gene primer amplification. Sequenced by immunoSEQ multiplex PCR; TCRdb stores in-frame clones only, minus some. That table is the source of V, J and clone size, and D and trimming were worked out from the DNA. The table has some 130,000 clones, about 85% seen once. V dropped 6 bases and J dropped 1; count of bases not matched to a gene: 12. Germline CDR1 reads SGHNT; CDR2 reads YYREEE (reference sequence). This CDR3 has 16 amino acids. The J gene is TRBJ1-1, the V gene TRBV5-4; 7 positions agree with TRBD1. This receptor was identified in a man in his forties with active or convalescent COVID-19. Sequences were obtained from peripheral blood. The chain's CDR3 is CASKSGGGSANTEAFF. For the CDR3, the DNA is TGTGCCAGCAAATCCGGAGGGGGCTCGGCGAACACTGAAGCTTTCTTT.